The 21 T cell receptor beta chains in this list originate from one sample, sequenced in a study of blood T cell repertoires in COVID-19. Some clones are missing from TCRdb's copy, which holds only in-frame ones; the method was immunoSEQ multiplex PCR. The sample consists of 130,000 to 150,000 clones, about 90% of them appearing once. The sequenced material came from peripheral blood. Source of these receptors: a man at least 80 years old with acute or convalescent COVID-19.

The rearrangement joins TRBV6-6 to TRBJ2-7; 9 bases map to TRBD1. The junction had 12 bases not matched to a gene; V was cut back by 6 bases and J by 6 bases. The CDR3 length is 15 residues. Germline-derived CDR1 and CDR2 are MNHNY and SVGAGI (reference sequence). The CDR3 DNA follows: TGTGCCAGCAGGAACCCGGGACAGGGTGGTACCGAGCAGTACTTC. Translation: CASRNPGQGGTEQYF.

V usage is TRBV28 and J usage is TRBJ1-5; 9 bases map to TRBD1. This CDR3 has 14 residues. Germline V gene sequence: CDR1 MDHEN, CDR2 SYDVKM. V dropped 5 bases and J dropped 7; count of bases not matched to a gene: 6. DNA of the CDR3: TGTGCCAGCAGTGGGACAGGGACAACACAGCCCCAGCATTTT. It translates to CASSGTGTTQPQHF.

The chain combines TRBV18 with TRBJ2-7; 8 bases fit TRBD1. This CDR3 is 16 amino acids long. Germline CDR1 reads KGHSH; CDR2 reads LQKENI. The V segment lost 2 bases and the J segment 2 bases; nucleotides outside the gene matches: 8. DNA for the CDR3: TGTGCCAGCTCACCAAAAGCCGGGACAGGTACCTACGAGCAGTACTTC. Translated: CASSPKAGTGTYEQYF.

The rearrangement uses TRBV2 and TRBJ2-7; the match to TRBD1 covers 7 bases. The CDR3 consists of 12 residues. The V gene's germline CDR1 is SNHLY and CDR2 FYNNEI. The J segment lost 3 bases and the V segment lost 8 bases, leaving 4 bases of the junction unmatched. This CDR3 is CASRQGFYEQYF. CDR3 coding DNA: TGTGCCAGCCGACAGGGTTTCTACGAGCAGTACTTC.

The chain links TRBV18 to TRBJ1-1; TRBD1 might be the D (6 bases). CDR3 length: 18 residues. Germline V gene data show CDR1 as KGHSH and CDR2 as LQKENI. V dropped 3 bases and J dropped 2 bases, with 22 bases sitting between them. Here the CDR3 reads CASSPLGTLILGNTEAFF. The CDR3 DNA follows: TGTGCCAGCTCACCCCTCGGGACACTCATTCTAGGCAACACTGAAGCTTTCTTT.

The chain carries TRBV18 and TRBJ1-3; D perhaps matches TRBD1 (6 bases). Trimming pared 5 bases from V and 4 bases from J, leaving 9 bases between. The CDR3 spans 13 residues. Germline CDR1 reads KGHSH; CDR2 reads LQKENI. The CDR3 reads CASSSGQGNTIYF. The CDR3 DNA reads as TGTGCCAGCTCATCAGGACAGGGAAACACCATATATTTT.

The V gene is TRBV3-1 (or the pseudogene TRBV3-2), the J gene TRBJ2-7; 8 nucleotides match TRBD1. Germline trimming cut 4 bases from V and 4 bases from J; bases unmatched to any gene: 3. Germline CDR1 reads LGHDT; CDR2 reads YNNKEL (reference sequence). The CDR3 contains 13 residues. CDR3 sequence reads: CASSLGQEYEQYF. CDR3 nucleotides: TGTGCCAGCAGCCTGGGACAGGAGTACGAGCAGTACTTC.

This sequence joins TRBV19 and TRBJ2-3; TRBD1 aligns across 7 bases. Unmatched junction bases numbered 12, after V lost 5 bases and J lost 4 bases. This CDR3 spans 16 amino acids. Germline V gives CDR1 LNHDA, CDR2 SQIVND (reference sequence). This CDR3 reads CASSSATGLGADTQYF. The CDR3 DNA reads as TGTGCCAGTAGTTCCGCGACAGGGCTGGGGGCAGATACGCAGTATTTT.

This chain joins TRBV4-1 and TRBJ2-2; no reliable D call. The V and J ends lost 0 bases and 6 bases respectively, with 14 bases between them. The germline V gene has CDR1 MGHRA and CDR2 YSYEKL. The CDR3 has 16 residues. The CDR3 spells CASSQEFSGIPGELFF. The CDR3 coding sequence is TGCGCCAGCAGCCAAGAATTCTCAGGCATACCCGGGGAGCTGTTTTTT.

The table lists this clone with a few counts. V gene TRBV7-2 combines with J gene TRBJ2-1; 8 nucleotides align to TRBD2. Unmatched junction bases numbered 5, after V lost 2 bases and J lost 8 bases. The CDR3 has 14 residues. Germline CDR1 SGHTA, CDR2 FQGNSA. The CDR3: CASSLTSGGDEQFF. The CDR3 DNA reads TGTGCCAGCAGCTTAACTAGCGGTGGGGATGAGCAGTTCTTC.

The chain recombines TRBV29-1 with TRBJ1-2, with 7 nucleotides matching TRBD1. Germline trimming cut 4 bases from V and 8 bases from J; bases unmatched to any gene: 7. Per the germline V gene, CDR1 is SQVTM and CDR2 is ANQGSEA. The CDR3 sequence is 12 residues long. The CDR3 protein is CSVVGGTDGYTF. In DNA form, the CDR3 reads TGCAGCGTTGTAGGAGGGACAGACGGCTACACCTTC.

The chain uses TRBV9 and TRBJ1-2; perhaps TRBD1 as D (5 bases). The CDR3 runs to 13 residues. V lost 2 bases and J 8 bases, leaving 13 bases between the germline ends. Germline V gene data show CDR1 as SGDLS and CDR2 as YYNGEE. The CDR3 DNA reads as TGTGCCAGCAGCGTTTCTCGGCAGGGCGGCTACACCTTC. Amino acids: CASSVSRQGGYTF.

The chain combines TRBV11-2 with TRBJ2-7; 10 bases are shared with TRBD1. This CDR3 has 14 amino acids. Looked up from germline, CDR1 is SGHAT and CDR2 is FQNNGV. V lost 5 bases to trimming and J lost 5 bases; unmatched junction nucleotides: 6. The CDR3 is CASSPRDRGHEQYF. The DNA for the CDR3 is TGTGCCAGCAGCCCCCGGGACAGGGGCCACGAGCAGTACTTC.

J is TRBJ1-4 and V is TRBV2; TRBD1 agrees at 7 bases. The CDR3 consists of 15 residues. Germline lookup yields CDR1 SNHLY and CDR2 FYNNEI. With 4 bases clipped from V and 3 bases from J, the junction kept 5 bases outside the gene matches. Here the CDR3 DNA reads TGTGCCAGCAGTGGACAGGGACTAGCTAATGAAAAACTGTTTTTT. This codes for CASSGQGLANEKLFF.

The chain combines TRBV18 with TRBJ2-3, with 7 positions matching TRBD1. The J segment lost 2 bases and the V segment lost 3 bases, leaving 5 bases of the junction unmatched. Germline lookup yields CDR1 KGHSH and CDR2 LQKENI. The CDR3 runs to 15 residues. The CDR3 region has the DNA TGTGCCAGCTCACCGAGGGGGACAGACACAGATACGCAGTATTTT. Amino acids: CASSPRGTDTDTQYF. The whole variable domain, remainder taken from reference TRBV18 and TRBJ2-3, is NAGVMQNPRHLVRRRGQEARLRCSPMKGHSHVYWYRQLPEEGLKFMVYLQKENIIDESGMPKERFSAEFPKEGPSILRIQQVVRGDSAAYFCASSPRGTDTDTQYFGPGTRLTVL.

As concerns this clone: One end of the junction does not line up with germline, which may come from a read error. The chain joins TRBV7-3 to TRBJ2-5; possibly TRBD2 for D (6 bases). The CDR3 runs 15 residues. CDR1 and CDR2 (germline): SGHTA, FQGTGA. CDR3: CASSLTGTLQETQYF. The DNA of the CDR3 is TGTGCCAGCAGTTTAACCGGGACTCTCCAAGAGACCCAGTACTTC. Full variable domain (remainder filled in from reference TRBV7-3 and TRBJ2-5): GAGVSQTPSNKVTEKGKYVELRCDPISGHTALYWYRQSLGQGPEFLIYFQGTGAADDSGLPNDRFFAVRPEGSVSTLKIQRTERGDSAVYLCASSLTGTLQETQYFGPGTRLLVL.

As concerns this clone: The sample has other DNA sequences that encode this CDR3 too. This chain joins TRBV5-1 and TRBJ2-7, with 10 bases fitting TRBD1. With 6 bases clipped from V and 6 bases from J, the junction kept 9 bases outside the gene matches. The CDR3 totals 14 residues. The germline CDR1 and CDR2 sequences are SGHRS and YFSETQ. In nucleotides, the CDR3 is TGCGCCAGCACACCGGGACAGGGGCTGGGCGAGCAGTACTTC. Amino acids: CASTPGQGLGEQYF.

By sample fraction, this clone is medium-sized. CDR3 bases: TGCGCCAGCAGCTTGTCAGCGAGGAACACTGAAGCTTTCTTT. Encoded protein: CASSLSARNTEAFF. This rearrangement joins TRBV5-1 to TRBJ1-1; no firm D call. The germline V gene has CDR1 SGHRS and CDR2 YFSETQ. CDR3 length equals 14 residues. Trimming took off 1 base at V and 1 base at J, with 8 bases between the two ends.

The gene calls are TRBV5-1 and TRBJ1-2, with D uncertain. CDR1 SGHRS and CDR2 YFSETQ come from the germline V gene. The CDR3 length is 15 residues. V was cut by 2 bases and J by 2 bases, with 13 bases left in between. This CDR3 reads CASSFTFGGNYGYTF. CDR3 in DNA: TGCGCCAGCAGCTTTACCTTCGGAGGAAACTATGGCTACACCTTC. Full variable domain (outside the CDR3, taken from reference TRBV5-1 and TRBJ1-2): KAGVTQTPRYLIKTRGQQVTLSCSPISGHRSVSWYQQTPGQGLQFLFEYFSETQRNKGNFPGRFSGRQFSNSRSEMNVSTLELGDSALYLCASSFTFGGNYGYTFGSGTRLTVV.

The CDR3 protein is CASSPGYEQYF. In DNA, the CDR3 is TGTGCCAGTAGTCCAGGTTACGAGCAGTACTTC. The rearrangement uses TRBV19 and TRBJ2-7; D gene uncertain. Per germline, CDR1 LNHDA and CDR2 SQIVND (reference sequence). V lost 5 bases and J lost 4, with 6 bases in between. CDR3 length equals 11 residues.

This clone came up a few times. The chain links TRBV9 to TRBJ2-7, with no clear D. Looked up from germline, CDR1 is SGDLS and CDR2 is YYNGEE. The length of the CDR3 is 14 residues. The ends were cut back, 0 bases at V and 3 bases at J, with 10 bases in the middle. CDR3 in amino acids: CASSVGVTNYEQYF. The CDR3 coding sequence is TGTGCCAGCAGCGTAGGAGTAACCAACTACGAGCAGTACTTC.